This TCR beta chain emerged from a study of blood T cell repertoires in COVID-19. Study-level information: There were acute and convalescent COVID-19 samples, and they came from the United States, Italy and Spain.

The ends were cut back, 3 bases at V and 8 bases at J, with 16 bases in the middle. There are 14 residues in the CDR3. The germline CDR1 and CDR2 sequences are SNHLY and FYNNEI. Assay used: immunoSEQ multiplex PCR; TCRdb lists only in-frame clones, some missing. The table includes approximately 80,000 clones, roughly nine tenths detected once. The sequenced sample was peripheral blood. This receptor was identified in a human donor in a cohort sampled during active COVID-19. V gene TRBV2 combines with J gene TRBJ1-2; a weak D match, TRBD1 (5 bases). CDR3 sequence: CASSDRAHTLGYTF. CDR3 nucleotides: TGTGCCAGCAGTGACAGGGCCCACACTTTAGGCTACACCTTC.